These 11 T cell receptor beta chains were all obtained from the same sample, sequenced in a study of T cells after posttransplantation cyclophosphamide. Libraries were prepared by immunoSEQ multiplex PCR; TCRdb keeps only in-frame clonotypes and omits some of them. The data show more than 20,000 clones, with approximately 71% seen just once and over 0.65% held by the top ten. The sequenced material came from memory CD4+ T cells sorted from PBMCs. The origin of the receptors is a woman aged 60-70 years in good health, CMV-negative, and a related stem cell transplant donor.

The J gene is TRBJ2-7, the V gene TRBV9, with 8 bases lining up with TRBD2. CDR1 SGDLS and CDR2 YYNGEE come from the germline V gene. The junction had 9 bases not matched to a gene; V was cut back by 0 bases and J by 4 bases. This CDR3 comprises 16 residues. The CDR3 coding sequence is TGTGCCAGCAGCGTAGATCCGGCGGGGGGAGAATACGAGCAGTACTTC. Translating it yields CASSVDPAGGEYEQYF.

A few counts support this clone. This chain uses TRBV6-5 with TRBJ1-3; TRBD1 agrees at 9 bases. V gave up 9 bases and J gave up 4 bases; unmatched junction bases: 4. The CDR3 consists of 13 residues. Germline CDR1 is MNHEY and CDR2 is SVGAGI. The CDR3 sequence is CASGTGIGNTIYF. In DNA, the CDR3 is TGTGCCAGTGGGACAGGGATCGGAAACACCATATATTTT.

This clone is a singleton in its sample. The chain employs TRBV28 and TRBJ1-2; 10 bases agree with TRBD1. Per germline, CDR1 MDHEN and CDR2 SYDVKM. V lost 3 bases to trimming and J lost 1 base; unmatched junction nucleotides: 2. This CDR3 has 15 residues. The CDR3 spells CASSFGDRGNYGYTF. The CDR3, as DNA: TGTGCCAGCAGTTTTGGGGACAGGGGTAACTATGGCTACACCTTC.

CDR3 protein: CASSLSNYKREGSHTQYF. Written as DNA, the CDR3 is TGTGCCAGCAGTTTATCAAACTACAAGCGGGAGGGCTCCCATACGCAGTATTTT. The rearrangement uses TRBV27 and TRBJ2-3, with TRBD2 identical over 10 bases. V lost 0 bases and J lost 7; bases outside the gene matches: 13. CDR3 length: 18 amino acids. Germline V gene lookup returns CDR1 MNHEY and CDR2 SMNVEV (reference sequence).

CDR3 region: CASSPRPSGGAPINNEQFF. In DNA form, the CDR3 reads TGCGCCAGCAGCCCCCGGCCTAGCGGGGGGGCCCCAATAAACAATGAGCAGTTCTTC. The chain recombines TRBV4-3 with TRBJ2-1, with TRBD2 matching 12 bases. This CDR3 is 19 amino acids long. V was pared by 4 bases and J by 5 bases, with 15 bases of the junction left unmatched. Germline V gene lookup returns CDR1 LGHNA and CDR2 YSLEER.

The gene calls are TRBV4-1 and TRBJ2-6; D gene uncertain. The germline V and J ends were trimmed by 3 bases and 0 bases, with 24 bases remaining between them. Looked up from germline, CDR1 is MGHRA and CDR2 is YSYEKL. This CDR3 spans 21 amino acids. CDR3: CASSQGLGFVRILSGANVLTF. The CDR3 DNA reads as TGCGCCAGCAGCCAGGGCCTTGGATTTGTCCGAATCCTCTCTGGGGCCAACGTCCTGACTTTC.

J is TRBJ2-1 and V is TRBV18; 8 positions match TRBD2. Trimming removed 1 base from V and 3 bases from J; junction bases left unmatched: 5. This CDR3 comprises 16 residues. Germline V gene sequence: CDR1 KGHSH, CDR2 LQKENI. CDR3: CASSPRPSGSYNEQFF. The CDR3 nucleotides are TGTGCCAGCTCACCACGCCCCAGCGGGAGCTACAATGAGCAGTTCTTC. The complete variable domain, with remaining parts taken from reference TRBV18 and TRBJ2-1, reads NAGVMQNPRHLVRRRGQEARLRCSPMKGHSHVYWYRQLPEEGLKFMVYLQKENIIDESGMPKERFSAEFPKEGPSILRIQQVVRGDSAAYFCASSPRPSGSYNEQFFGPGTRLTVL.

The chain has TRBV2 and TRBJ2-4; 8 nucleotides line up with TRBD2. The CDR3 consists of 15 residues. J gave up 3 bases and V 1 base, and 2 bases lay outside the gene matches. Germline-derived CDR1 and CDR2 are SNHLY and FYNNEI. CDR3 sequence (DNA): TGTGCCAGCAGTGAAGGACGGGAGGGCAAAAACATTCAGTACTTC. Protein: CASSEGREGKNIQYF.

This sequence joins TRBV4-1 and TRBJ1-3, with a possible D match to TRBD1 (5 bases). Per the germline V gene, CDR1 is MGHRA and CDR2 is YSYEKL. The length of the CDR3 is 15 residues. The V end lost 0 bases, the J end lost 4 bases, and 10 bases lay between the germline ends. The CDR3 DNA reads TGCGCCAGCAGCCAAGATCCGGGGGTAGGAAACACCATATATTTT. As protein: CASSQDPGVGNTIYF.

Here the CDR3 DNA reads TGTGCCAGCAGTTACTTGGCCCCTAACTATGGCTACACCTTC. Its translation is CASSYLAPNYGYTF. The chain recombines TRBV6-5 with TRBJ1-2; D is unclear. V lost 1 base and J lost 0, with 6 bases in between. This CDR3 contains 14 residues. In germline, CDR1 is MNHEY, CDR2 SVGAGI.

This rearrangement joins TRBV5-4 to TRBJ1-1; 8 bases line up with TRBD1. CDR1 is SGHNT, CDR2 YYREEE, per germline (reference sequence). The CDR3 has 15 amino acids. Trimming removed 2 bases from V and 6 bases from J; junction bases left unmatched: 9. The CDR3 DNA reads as TGTGCCAGCAGCTTCGGACAGGGTAAAACCCCTGAAGCTTTCTTT. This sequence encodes CASSFGQGKTPEAFF.